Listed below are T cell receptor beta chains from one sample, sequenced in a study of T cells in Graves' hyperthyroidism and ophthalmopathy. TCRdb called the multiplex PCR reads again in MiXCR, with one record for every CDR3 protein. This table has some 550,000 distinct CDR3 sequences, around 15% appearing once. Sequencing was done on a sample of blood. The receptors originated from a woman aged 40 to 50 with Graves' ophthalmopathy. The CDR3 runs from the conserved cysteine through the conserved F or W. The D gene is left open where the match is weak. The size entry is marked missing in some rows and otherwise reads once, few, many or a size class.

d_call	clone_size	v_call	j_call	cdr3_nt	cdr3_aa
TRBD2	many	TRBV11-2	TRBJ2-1	TGTGCCAGCAGCCGGGGCGCCCGGGGGGGCTACAATGAGCAGTTCTTC	CASSRGARGGYNEQFF
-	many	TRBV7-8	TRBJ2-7	TGTGCCAGCAGCCTCCTCTCGGGGAGTTCCTACGAGCAGTACTTC	CASSLLSGSSYEQYF
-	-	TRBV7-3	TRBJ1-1	TGTGCTAGCAGCTTAGTTTCCGGCAGCAAAGCTTTCTTT	CASSLVSGSKAFF
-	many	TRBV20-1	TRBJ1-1	TGCAGTGCTTCGGACCCCGGGGGGAGCAACACTGAAGCTTTCTTT	CSASDPGGSNTEAFF
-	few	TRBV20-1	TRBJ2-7	TGCAGTGTTCCGCGGGGCGTTTACTCCTACGAGCAGTACTTC	CSVPRGVYSYEQYF
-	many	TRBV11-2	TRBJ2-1	TGTGCCAGCAGCTACGGACTGTCTTACAATGAGCAGTTCTTC	CASSYGLSYNEQFF
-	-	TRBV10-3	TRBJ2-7	TGTGCCACCCGTTCCCCCCGTAGTGACGAGCAGTACTTC	CATRSPRSDEQYF
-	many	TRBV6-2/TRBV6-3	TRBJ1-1	TGTGCCAGCAGGACGGAGGGGAAAGGGAACACTGAAGCTTTCTTT	CASRTEGKGNTEAFF
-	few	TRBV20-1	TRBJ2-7	TGCAGTGCTAGAGGGCGGGGGCCTAACCCCTACGAGCAGTACTTC	CSARGRGPNPYEQYF
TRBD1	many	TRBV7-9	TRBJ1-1	TGTGCCAGCAGCTTAATTGCAGGGGGAAACACTGAAGCTTTCTTT	CASSLIAGGNTEAFF
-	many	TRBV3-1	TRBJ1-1	TGTGCCAGCAGCCGCACCGGGGGAATGAACACTGAAGCTTTCTTT	CASSRTGGMNTEAFF
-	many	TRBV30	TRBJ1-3	TGTGCCTGGAGAGGGGGAAACACCATATATTTT	CAWRGGNTIYF
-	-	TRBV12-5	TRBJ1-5	TGTGCTAGTGGTACGACAGGACATAGCAATCAGCCCCAGCATTTT	CASGTTGHSNQPQHF
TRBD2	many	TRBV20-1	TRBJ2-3	TGCAGTGCTCGGAGTACTAGCGGGAGTACAGATACGCAGTATTTT	CSARSTSGSTDTQYF
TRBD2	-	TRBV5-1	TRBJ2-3	TGCGCCAGCAGGGCTAGCGGGAGGATCACAGATACGCAGTATTTT	CASRASGRITDTQYF
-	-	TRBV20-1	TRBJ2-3	TGCAGTGCTAGGGGCCCCCCTGGGGATACGCAGTATTTT	CSARGPPGDTQYF
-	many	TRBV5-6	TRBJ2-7	TGTGCCAGCAGCCCCCCGGACGCGTTCAGCGAGCAGTACTTC	CASSPPDAFSEQYF
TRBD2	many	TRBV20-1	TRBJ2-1	TGCAGTGCTAAAGAGCGGGGGCGGAATTACAATGAGCAGTTCTTC	CSAKERGRNYNEQFF
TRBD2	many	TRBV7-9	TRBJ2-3	TGTGCCAGCAGCTTAGACAGCGGGAGGGTTCGAGATACGCAGTATTTT	CASSLDSGRVRDTQYF
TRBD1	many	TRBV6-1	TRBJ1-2	TGTGCCAGCAGCACGGGACAGATCAACTATGGCTACACCTTC	CASSTGQINYGYTF
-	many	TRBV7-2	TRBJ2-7	TGTGCCAGCAGCCAACGGGACACCTACGAGCAGTACTTC	CASSQRDTYEQYF
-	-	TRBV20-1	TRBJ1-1	TGCAGTGCTAGAGAAGCAGGGGAGAACACTGAAGCTTTCTTT	CSAREAGENTEAFF
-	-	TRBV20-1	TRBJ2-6	TGCAGTGCTAGGACGGAGAGCGGGGCCAACGTCCTGACTTTC	CSARTESGANVLTF
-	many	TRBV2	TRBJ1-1	TGTGCCAGCAGGGGGGCAGTGGCCCGGAACACTGAAGCTTTCTTT	CASRGAVARNTEAFF
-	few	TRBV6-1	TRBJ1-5	TGTGCCAGCAGTTTCCCGACAGGCGGCAATCAGCCCCAGCATTTT	CASSFPTGGNQPQHF
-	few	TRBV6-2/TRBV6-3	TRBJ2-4	TGTGCCAGCAGAGCCGCTGGGGGAGAAGCCAAAAACATTCAGTACTTC	CASRAAGGEAKNIQYF
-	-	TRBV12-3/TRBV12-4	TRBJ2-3	TGTGCCAGCAGTTTTGACAGGAGCACAGATACGCAGTATTTT	CASSFDRSTDTQYF
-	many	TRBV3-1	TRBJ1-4	TGTGCCAGCAGCGACCCGGGACAAAAACTGTTTTTT	CASSDPGQKLFF
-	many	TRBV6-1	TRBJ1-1	TGTGCCAGCAGTTATTACCGGTCAGAAGGAGAAGCTTTCTTT	CASSYYRSEGEAFF
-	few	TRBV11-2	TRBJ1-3	TGTGCCAGCAGCTCGAGAAATATCTCTGGAAACACCATATATTTT	CASSSRNISGNTIYF
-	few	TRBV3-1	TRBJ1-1	TGTGCCAGCAGCCAAGGGGTTGGGATGAACACTGAAGCTTTCTTT	CASSQGVGMNTEAFF
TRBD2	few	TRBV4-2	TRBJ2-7	TGTGCCAGCAGCCAAGAGGCGGCGGGAGGGGTCTACGAGCAGTACTTC	CASSQEAAGGVYEQYF
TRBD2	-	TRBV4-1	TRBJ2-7	TGCGCCAGCAGCCTCACTAGCGGGGAAACCTACGAGCAGTACTTC	CASSLTSGETYEQYF
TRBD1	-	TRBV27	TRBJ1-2	TGTGCCAGCAGCCAAAGGGGCCACAGGGGACCGTATGGCTACACCTTC	CASSQRGHRGPYGYTF
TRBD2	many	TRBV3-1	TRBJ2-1	TGTGCCAGCAAAAGAGCGGGGGGGCCCCTCAATGAGCAGTTCTTC	CASKRAGGPLNEQFF
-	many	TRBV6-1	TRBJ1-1	TGTGCCAGCAGTGAAAAGGCTAACCGGAACACTGAAGCTTTCTTT	CASSEKANRNTEAFF
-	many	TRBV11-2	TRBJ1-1	TGTGCCAGCAGCTTAAAAAGAGCTACTGAAGCTTTCTTT	CASSLKRATEAFF
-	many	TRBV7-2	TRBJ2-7	TGTGCCAGCACTCCCCGACGGGGCACAGGTCACGAGCAGTACTTC	CASTPRRGTGHEQYF
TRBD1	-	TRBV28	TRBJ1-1	TGTGCCAGCATAAGACGTGGAGGGGGCGATCGGAACACTGAAGCTTTCTTT	CASIRRGGGDRNTEAFF
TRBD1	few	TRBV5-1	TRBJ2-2	TGCGCCAGCAGGACAGGGAGCTTTAATACCGGGGAGCTGTTTTTT	CASRTGSFNTGELFF
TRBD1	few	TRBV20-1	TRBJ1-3	TGCAGTGCACGGGACAGCGGAAACACCATATATTTT	CSARDSGNTIYF
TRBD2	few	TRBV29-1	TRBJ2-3	TGCAGCGTCGCGACTAGCGGGGGGTCGGATACGCAGTATTTT	CSVATSGGSDTQYF
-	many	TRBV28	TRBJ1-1	TGTGCCAGCAGTGCTCATAGGACGGAGAACACTGAAGCTTTCTTT	CASSAHRTENTEAFF
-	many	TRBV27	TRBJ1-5	TGTGCCAGCAGTTTAAGGGAGAGCAATCAGCCCCAGCATTTT	CASSLRESNQPQHF
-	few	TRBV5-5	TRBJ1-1	TGTGCCAGCAGCTTAATGATGATGGTGTCTGAAGCTTTCTTT	CASSLMMMVSEAFF
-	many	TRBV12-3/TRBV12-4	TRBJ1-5	TGTGCCAGCAAGGACGGGGGCTGGGGTCAGCCCCAGCATTTT	CASKDGGWGQPQHF
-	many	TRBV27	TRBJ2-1	TGTGCCAGCATAGGTCGGGCCAGTTACAATGAGCAGTTCTTC	CASIGRASYNEQFF
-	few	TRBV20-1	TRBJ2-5	TGCAGTGCTAGATCCAGCGGCCAAGAGACCCAGTACTTC	CSARSSGQETQYF